These 10 T cell receptor beta chains share one sample of origin, sequenced in a study of T cell responses to AZD1222 COVID-19 vaccine (dated by TCRdb to the early 2020s). The time point label of this sample denotes: baseline before first vaccination. The library was generated by the immunoSEQ multiplex PCR assay. TCRdb holds this immuneACCESS table with in-frame rearrangements only. Some clones are missing; in checked studies, unresolved V genes explain under half, and the rest has no known cause. The table for this sample lists around 90,000 clones; 65% to 90% of them were counted only once. Together, the top ten hold roughly 6.3% of the sample. The sample was peripheral blood, taken on day 0 of AZD1222 vaccination. The source of these receptors is an adult in good health.

The V call is TRBV12-3 or TRBV12-4, the J call TRBJ2-5; unclear D gene. V was cut by 6 bases and J by 5 bases, with 10 bases left in between. The CDR3 spans 12 residues. The CDR3 nucleotides are TGTGCCAGCAGGCTAGGTTCCGAGACCCAGTACTTC. Its protein is CASRLGSETQYF.

The chain recombines TRBV4-3 with TRBJ2-1, with 9 bases matching TRBD2. Trimming at V came to 1 base and at J to 7 bases, leaving 2 bases not matched to a gene. Per the germline V gene, CDR1 is LGHNA and CDR2 is YSLEER. CDR3 size: 14 residues. The DNA of the CDR3 is TGCGCCAGCAGCCAAGTGCTAGCGGGAAATGAGCAGTTCTTC. Translated: CASSQVLAGNEQFF.

V usage is TRBV6-2 or TRBV6-3 and J usage is TRBJ1-1, with D possibly matching TRBD1 (5 bases). Germline loops: CDR1 MNHEY, CDR2 SVGEGT. V shed 6 bases and J shed 0 bases, with 23 bases lying between them. The CDR3 is 18 amino acids. The CDR3, as DNA: TGTGCCAGCAGCAAAGGGGCTGTGTCAGGAGCTATGAACACTGAAGCTTTCTTT. Amino acid sequence: CASSKGAVSGAMNTEAFF.

This chain joins TRBV10-3 and TRBJ2-7, with TRBD2 identical over 14 bases. The CDR3 covers 16 residues. Germline CDR1 and CDR2: ENHRY and SYGVKD. Trimming removed 11 bases from V and 4 bases from J; junction bases left unmatched: 13. CDR3 sequence reads: CASTGLAGAAGYEQYF. DNA for the CDR3: TGTGCCTCCACGGGACTAGCGGGGGCGGCCGGGTACGAGCAGTACTTC.

The CDR3 DNA follows: TGTGCCAGCAGCTTGTCGGGTTGGTCGGATTCACCCCTCCACTTT. Translating gives CASSLSGWSDSPLHF. The V call is TRBV5-4, the J call TRBJ1-6; D unresolved. The germline V gene encodes CDR1 SGHNT and CDR2 YYREEE (reference sequence). The CDR3 is made up of 15 amino acids. V lost 1 base to trimming and J lost 8 bases, with 13 bases between them.

J is TRBJ1-5 and V is TRBV9; perhaps TRBD1 as D (5 bases). Trimming shortened V by 0 bases and J by 6 bases, and 10 bases separated the two germline ends. The CDR3 is made up of 14 amino acids. Germline CDR1 and CDR2: SGDLS and YYNGEE. CDR3 bases: TGTGCCAGCAGCGTAGGGGGCGCAGGTCAGCCCCAGCATTTT. Its translation is CASSVGGAGQPQHF.

The J gene is TRBJ2-7, the V gene TRBV10-3; D call uncertain. Deletions cut 4 bases from V and 1 base from J, with 8 bases between. This CDR3 has 13 residues. Per the germline V gene, CDR1 is ENHRY and CDR2 is SYGVKD. CDR3 region: CAISGAESYEQYF. Written as DNA, the CDR3 is TGTGCCATCAGTGGGGCTGAGTCCTACGAGCAGTACTTC.

This chain links TRBV5-5 with TRBJ1-2; D is uncertain. Per germline, CDR1 SGHKS and CDR2 YYEKEE (reference sequence). The CDR3 totals 12 residues. V was clipped by 4 bases and J by 6 bases, with 10 bases between them. The CDR3 bases are TGTGCCAGCAGCCCCATTGGTAATGGCTACACCTTC. This translates into CASSPIGNGYTF.

The rearrangement uses TRBV4-1 and TRBJ2-6; the D gene is possibly TRBD1 (5 bases). The CDR3 spans 16 residues. With 3 bases removed from V and 0 bases from J, the gap between germline ends came to 9 bases. Germline V CDR1 and CDR2: MGHRA, YSYEKL. For the CDR3, the DNA is TGCGCCAGCAGCCAGGGGCTTGCCTCTGGGGCCAACGTCCTGACTTTC. Translated: CASSQGLASGANVLTF.

This sequence joins TRBV10-1 and TRBJ2-3; D is possibly TRBD2 (6 bases). The germline V gene has CDR1 WNHNN and CDR2 SYGVQD (reference sequence). CDR3 length: 12 amino acids. With 2 bases removed from V and 9 bases from J, the gap between germline ends came to 9 bases. The CDR3 nucleotides read TGCGCCAGCAGTGAGGGGACTCCGACGCAGTATTTT. This encodes CASSEGTPTQYF.